The clone carrying this T cell receptor (beta chain) has just one count. As yet, its antigen is unknown. The sample originates from a study of cytomegalovirus exposure and HLA in healthy donors. About the study: Previous work identified roughly 120 million unique TCR beta sequences from some 170 million T cells. The study's findings and limits: Donor immune exposure was known only as CMV serostatus. The classifier, whose performance was assessed in both the original and validation cohorts, reportedly diagnosed cytomegalovirus status with high specificity and sensitivity. A later analysis linked a missense DCLRE1C variant to TCR beta V- and J-gene trimming.

PCR employed 60 Vbeta and 13 Jbeta primers. This table comes from immunoSEQ multiplex PCR, and its TCRdb copy is limited to in-frame clones, with some not included. The sample has approximately 100,000 clones, roughly 82% seen once. There are 13 residues in the CDR3. The J segment lost 9 bases and the V segment lost 5 bases, leaving 3 bases of the junction unmatched. CDR1 and CDR2 from the germline V gene are SGHVS and FNYEAQ. This TCR derives from a man aged 50 to 59 in good health and CMV-seronegative. The sequenced sample was PBMCs. V gene TRBV7-6 combines with J gene TRBJ2-1; 11 bases align to TRBD1. The CDR3 DNA follows: TGTGCCAGCAGCCCGGGACAGGGGGTTGAGCAGTTCTTC. This gives the protein CASSPGQGVEQFF.